Below are 10 T cell receptor beta chains sequenced from a single sample in a study of identical twins. From the 5' RACE reads, TCRdb called clonotypes with MiXCR, one entry per CDR3 protein. The profile shows 210,000 or so distinct CDR3 sequences, 7.5% of them singletons. The data also belong to a second study, concerning yellow fever vaccine responses in identical twins.

Sequencing was carried out using memory (CD45RO+) T cells sorted from blood. These receptors all stem from a woman under 30 in good health.

This chain connects TRBV21-1 to TRBJ2-1; the D call TRBD2 from the table was never checked on the DNA. TRBV21-1 is tagged as a pseudogene. The CDR3 runs to 11 residues. CDR3 nucleotides: TGTGCCGTCCCAGCGGGGGATGAGCAGTTCTTC. Its protein is CAVPAGDEQFF.

The sample holds a few counts of this clonotype. The V and J genes are TRBV3-1 and TRBJ1-1; no clear D gene. With 2 bases removed from V and 7 bases from J, the gap between germline ends came to 11 bases. The CDR3 totals 13 residues. Germline CDR1 and CDR2: LGHDT and YNNKEL (reference sequence). CDR3 sequence: CASSQLQDGEAFF. CDR3 DNA sequence: TGTGCCAGCAGCCAACTGCAGGACGGTGAAGCTTTCTTT.

This clonotype was recorded at least ten times. V gene TRBV5-1 combines with J gene TRBJ2-7; D is unclear. CDR1 and CDR2 from the germline V gene are SGHRS and YFSETQ. CDR3 size: 12 residues. The V and J ends lost 3 bases and 5 bases respectively, with 9 bases between them. The CDR3 loop is CASSSEGHEQYF. The CDR3 DNA follows: TGCGCCAGCAGCTCCGAAGGCCACGAGCAGTACTTC.

This clonotype was seen ten or more times. V is TRBV6-2 or TRBV6-3 and J is TRBJ1-1; 9 bases agree with TRBD1. Trimming took 0 bases from V and 5 from J; bases not matched to a gene: 7. Germline CDR1 and CDR2: MNHEY and SVGEGT. The CDR3 length is 16 residues. The chain's CDR3 is CASSYSTGQGWTEAFF. CDR3 nucleotides: TGTGCCAGCAGTTACTCGACGGGACAGGGTTGGACTGAAGCTTTCTTT.

The V gene is TRBV20-1, the J gene TRBJ2-2; D call uncertain. Trimming took off 8 bases at V and 4 bases at J, with 14 bases between the two ends. Germline V lookup: CDR1 DFQATT, CDR2 SNEGSKA (reference sequence). The CDR3 contains 13 residues. The CDR3 protein is CSPVPRGTGELFF. The CDR3 DNA is TGCAGTCCTGTCCCCCGAGGCACCGGGGAGCTGTTTTTT.

This clonotype appeared a single time. This chain connects TRBV7-3 to TRBJ2-1; D gene unclear. V was pared by 6 bases and J by 0 bases, with 9 bases between. The CDR3 is 14 amino acids. CDR1 and CDR2 from the germline V gene are SGHTA and FQGTGA. CDR3 sequence reads: CASSQGPSYNEQFF. The CDR3 bases are TGTGCCAGCAGTCAAGGACCCTCCTACAATGAGCAGTTCTTC.

The chain carries TRBV2 and TRBJ2-3, with 10 bases that match TRBD2. Germline CDR1 reads SNHLY; CDR2 reads FYNNEI. With V trimmed by 6 bases and J by 1 base, 4 bases remained unmatched. There are 15 residues in the CDR3. CDR3 amino acids: CASSGSGGGTDTQYF. CDR3 DNA: TGTGCCAGCAGCGGGAGCGGGGGGGGCACAGATACGCAGTATTTT.

The CDR3 DNA reads as TGTGCCAGCAGCCCGGGACTAGCTTCCGGGGAGCAGTACTTC. It codes for CASSPGLASGEQYF. V is TRBV2 and J is TRBJ2-7, with 9 bases matching TRBD2. Germline V gene lookup returns CDR1 SNHLY and CDR2 FYNNEI. The CDR3 loop spans 14 amino acids. The trim removed 6 bases at V and 7 bases at J, leaving 10 bases unmatched.

The V call is TRBV7-2, the J call TRBJ2-1; tentative D call: TRBD2 (5 bases). The V end was cut by 1 base, the J end by 6 bases, with 10 bases between. The germline V gene encodes CDR1 SGHTA and CDR2 FQGNSA. This CDR3 comprises 14 residues. The CDR3 DNA sequence: TGTGCCAGCAGCTTAGAAGGCGGGTCCAATGAGCAGTTCTTC. This codes for CASSLEGGSNEQFF.

This clonotype was counted a few times. In DNA form, the CDR3 reads TGCGCCAGCAGCCAAGATGGGGCTCTTAGCGGGAGGCCTTACGCAGATACGCAGTATTTT. As protein: CASSQDGALSGRPYADTQYF. The chain uses TRBV4-3 and TRBJ2-3, with TRBD2 matching over 10 bases. The ends lost 0 bases at V and 4 bases at J; junction bases unmatched: 16. Germline V lookup: CDR1 LGHNA, CDR2 YSLEER. The CDR3 consists of 20 residues.